These 18 T cell receptor beta chains were all obtained from the same sample, sequenced in a study of cytomegalovirus exposure and HLA in healthy donors. Primers: 60 Vbeta forward and 13 Jbeta reverse. Repertoires were generated with immunoSEQ multiplex PCR, while TCRdb's copy carries only in-frame clones and drops some. The table shows approximately 160,000 clones, with 76% occurring only once. The material sequenced was PBMCs. Source of these receptors: a female donor in good health and CMV-seronegative.

This clone came up a few times. The chain couples TRBV30 to TRBJ2-1, with 11 bases that match TRBD2. The length of the CDR3 is 17 residues. With V trimmed by 1 base and J by 4 bases, 9 bases remained unmatched. From germline, CDR1 is GTSNPN and CDR2 SVGIG (reference sequence). The CDR3 DNA is TGTGCCTGGAGTGCTAAGGGGACTAGCGGAGTTTACAATGAGCAGTTCTTC. It translates to CAWSAKGTSGVYNEQFF. Together with reference TRBV30 and TRBJ2-1, the CDR3 gives the full variable domain: SQTIHQWPATLVQPVGSPLSLECTVEGTSNPNLYWYRQAAGRGLQLLFYSVGIGQISSEVPQNLSASRPQDRQFILSSKKLLLSDSGFYLCAWSAKGTSGVYNEQFFGPGTRLTVL.

This clone was seen only once. The rearrangement uses TRBV4-3 and TRBJ2-7, with 9 bases aligning to TRBD1. J was trimmed by 4 bases and V by 3 bases; bases with no gene match: 7. The CDR3 totals 15 residues. Germline CDR1 is LGHNA and CDR2 is YSLEER. CDR3 bases: TGCGCCAGCAGCCATCGTACAGGGGGCGGTTACGAGCAGTACTTC. Translation gives CASSHRTGGGYEQYF.

The V and J genes are TRBV27 and TRBJ2-4, with TRBD2 matching 12 bases. Unmatched junction bases numbered 14, after V lost 5 bases and J lost 0 bases. The CDR3 covers 20 residues. The germline V gene encodes CDR1 MNHEY and CDR2 SMNVEV (reference sequence). CDR3 DNA: TGTGCCAGCAGTCCTTCCGAGCTAGCGGGAGGGGATCTAGCCAAAAACATTCAGTACTTC. Translating gives CASSPSELAGGDLAKNIQYF.

The chain combines TRBV5-1 with TRBJ2-1; D perhaps matches TRBD1 (6 bases). Germline V CDR1 and CDR2: SGHRS, YFSETQ. The V and J ends lost 5 bases and 4 bases respectively, with 13 bases between them. CDR3 size: 14 residues. CDR3 residues: CASSSLGQYNEQFF. CDR3 sequence (DNA): TGCGCCAGCAGTTCTCTCGGACAGTACAATGAGCAGTTCTTC.

This chain links TRBV5-4 with TRBJ1-1, with D perhaps TRBD1 (5 bases). With 4 bases removed from V and 8 bases from J, the gap between germline ends came to 9 bases. This CDR3 comprises 11 residues. Germline values: CDR1 SGHNT, CDR2 YYREEE (reference sequence). The CDR3 loop reads CASSGRTEAFF. In nucleotides, the CDR3 is TGTGCCAGCAGCGGGAGGACAGAAGCTTTCTTT. The full variable domain, with the rest looked up from reference TRBV5-4 and TRBJ1-1, is ETGVTQSPTHLIKTRGQQVTLRCSSQSGHNTVSWYQQALGQGPQFIFQYYREEENGRGNFPPRFSGLQFPNYSSELNVNALELDDSALYLCASSGRTEAFFGQGTRLTVV.

The chain employs TRBV19 and TRBJ2-5, with 13 bases fitting TRBD2. J gave up 1 base and V 8 bases, and 13 bases lay outside the gene matches. The CDR3 is 18 amino acids. Germline values: CDR1 LNHDA, CDR2 SQIVND (reference sequence). The CDR3 DNA follows: TGTGCCAGTGGACTTGGACTAGCGGGGGCCTGGGCCCAAGAGACCCAGTACTTC. Its protein is CASGLGLAGAWAQETQYF.

This sequence joins TRBV14 and TRBJ2-2; D is uncertain. Germline values: CDR1 SGHDN, CDR2 FVKESK. The V and J ends lost 3 bases and 4 bases respectively, with 9 bases between them. The CDR3 length is 14 residues. The CDR3 coding sequence is TGTGCCAGCAGCCATCTGCGCCGCACCGGGGAGCTGTTTTTT. Translating gives CASSHLRRTGELFF.

The sample holds a few counts of this clone. This chain's CDR3 is CASKGGGRETQYF. CDR3 coding DNA: TGTGCCAGCAAGGGCGGGGGTCGAGAGACCCAGTACTTC. The rearrangement links TRBV27 to TRBJ2-5, with 7 bases identical to TRBD2. This CDR3 region has 13 residues. With 7 bases clipped from V and 4 bases from J, the junction kept 6 bases outside the gene matches. Per germline, CDR1 MNHEY and CDR2 SMNVEV (reference sequence).

This sequence joins TRBV5-4 and TRBJ1-2; the match to TRBD1 covers 9 bases. Trimming cost V 0 bases and J 5 bases; bases outside gene matches: 5. Looked up from germline, CDR1 is SGHNT and CDR2 is YYREEE (reference sequence). The CDR3 spans 15 residues. CDR3 protein: CASSLGDRAMYGYTF. For the CDR3, the DNA is TGTGCCAGCAGCTTGGGGGACAGGGCCATGTATGGCTACACCTTC.

This clone occurred once. The rearrangement links TRBV5-1 to TRBJ2-2, with 10 bases matching TRBD2. V trimming: 4 bases; J trimming: 5 bases; junction bases outside the gene matches: 2. Per the germline V gene, CDR1 is SGHRS and CDR2 is YFSETQ. The CDR3 totals 14 residues. CDR3 bases: TGCGCCAGCAGCCCGACTAGCGGGACCGGGGAGCTGTTTTTT. Translation gives CASSPTSGTGELFF.

V is TRBV4-3 and J is TRBJ2-1; the match to TRBD2 covers 8 bases. The CDR3 covers 14 residues. Germline lookup yields CDR1 LGHNA and CDR2 YSLEER. Unmatched junction bases numbered 3, after V lost 3 bases and J lost 5 bases. As DNA, the CDR3 is TGCGCCAGCAGCCATCCGGGACTAGACAATGAGCAGTTCTTC. Amino acid sequence: CASSHPGLDNEQFF.

This clone has a single count. The chain is built from TRBV7-9 and TRBJ2-2; a weak D match, TRBD2 (6 bases). With 1 base removed from V and 5 bases from J, the gap between germline ends came to 11 bases. There are 15 residues in the CDR3. In germline, CDR1 is SEHNR, CDR2 FQNEAQ (reference sequence). Here the CDR3 DNA reads TGTGCCAGCAGCTTAGTAGCGGTTAGGACCGGGGAGCTGTTTTTT. Its protein product is CASSLVAVRTGELFF.

The V gene is TRBV7-2, the J gene TRBJ2-7; D unclear. This CDR3 comprises 11 residues. Trimming pared 6 bases from V and 3 bases from J, leaving 6 bases between. Germline CDR1 and CDR2: SGHTA and FQGNSA. This CDR3 reads CASSAVYEQYF. The CDR3 bases are TGTGCCAGCAGTGCGGTCTACGAGCAGTACTTC.

The V gene is TRBV28, the J gene TRBJ1-1, with D perhaps matching TRBD1 (6 bases). V gave up 5 bases and J gave up 4 bases, with 8 bases separating them. CDR3 length: 12 amino acids. Germline CDR1 MDHEN, CDR2 SYDVKM. CDR3 residues: CASSQGGTEAFF. The CDR3 DNA is TGTGCCAGCAGTCAAGGGGGCACTGAAGCTTTCTTT.

J is TRBJ1-2 and V is TRBV7-9, with D possibly being TRBD1 (5 bases). CDR1 and CDR2 from the germline V gene are SEHNR and FQNEAQ (reference sequence). Deletions cut 3 bases from V and 8 bases from J, with 16 bases between. This CDR3 is 14 amino acids long. CDR3 nucleotide sequence: TGTGCCAGCAGCTTTCGGCAGGGAGGTGGGGGCTACACCTTC. Protein sequence: CASSFRQGGGGYTF.

The chain's CDR3 is CASSQDWAGSYEQYF. CDR3 bases: TGCGCCAGCAGCCAAGATTGGGCCGGCTCCTACGAGCAGTACTTC. The chain has TRBV4-1 and TRBJ2-7, with D unclear. CDR1 MGHRA and CDR2 YSYEKL come from the germline V gene. CDR3 length equals 15 residues. V lost 0 bases, J lost 0 bases, and 9 bases lay in between.

V and J are TRBV10-3 and TRBJ2-7; D is ambiguous. Germline V lookup: CDR1 ENHRY, CDR2 SYGVKD. V was clipped by 3 bases and J by 0 bases, with 12 bases between them. This CDR3 region has 15 residues. CDR3: CAISEAGQHSYEQYF. CDR3 in DNA: TGTGCCATCAGTGAAGCTGGGCAACACTCCTACGAGCAGTACTTC.

The chain has TRBV4-3 and TRBJ1-5, with a tentative D call TRBD1 (6 bases). V lost 4 bases, J lost 5 bases, and 15 bases lay in between. Germline V lookup: CDR1 LGHNA, CDR2 YSLEER. This CDR3 has 15 residues. The CDR3 nucleotides are TGCGCCAGCAGCCGAAATACAGGGATCGATCAGCCCCAGCATTTT. Translating gives CASSRNTGIDQPQHF.